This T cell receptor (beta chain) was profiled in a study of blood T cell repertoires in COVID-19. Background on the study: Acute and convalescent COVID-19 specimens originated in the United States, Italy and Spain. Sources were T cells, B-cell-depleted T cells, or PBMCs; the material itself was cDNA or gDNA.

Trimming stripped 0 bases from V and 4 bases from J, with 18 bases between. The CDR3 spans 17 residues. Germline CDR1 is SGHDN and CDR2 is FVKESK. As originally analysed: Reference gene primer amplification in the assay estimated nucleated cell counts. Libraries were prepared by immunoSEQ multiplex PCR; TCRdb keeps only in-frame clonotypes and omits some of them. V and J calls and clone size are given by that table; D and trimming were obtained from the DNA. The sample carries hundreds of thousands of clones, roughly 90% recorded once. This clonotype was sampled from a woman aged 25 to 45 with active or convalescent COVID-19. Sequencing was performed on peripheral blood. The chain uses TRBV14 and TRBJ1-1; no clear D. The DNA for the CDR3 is TGTGCCAGCAGCCAAGATCTGCGCGAGGGCGAGGGCACTGAAGCTTTCTTT. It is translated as CASSQDLREGEGTEAFF.